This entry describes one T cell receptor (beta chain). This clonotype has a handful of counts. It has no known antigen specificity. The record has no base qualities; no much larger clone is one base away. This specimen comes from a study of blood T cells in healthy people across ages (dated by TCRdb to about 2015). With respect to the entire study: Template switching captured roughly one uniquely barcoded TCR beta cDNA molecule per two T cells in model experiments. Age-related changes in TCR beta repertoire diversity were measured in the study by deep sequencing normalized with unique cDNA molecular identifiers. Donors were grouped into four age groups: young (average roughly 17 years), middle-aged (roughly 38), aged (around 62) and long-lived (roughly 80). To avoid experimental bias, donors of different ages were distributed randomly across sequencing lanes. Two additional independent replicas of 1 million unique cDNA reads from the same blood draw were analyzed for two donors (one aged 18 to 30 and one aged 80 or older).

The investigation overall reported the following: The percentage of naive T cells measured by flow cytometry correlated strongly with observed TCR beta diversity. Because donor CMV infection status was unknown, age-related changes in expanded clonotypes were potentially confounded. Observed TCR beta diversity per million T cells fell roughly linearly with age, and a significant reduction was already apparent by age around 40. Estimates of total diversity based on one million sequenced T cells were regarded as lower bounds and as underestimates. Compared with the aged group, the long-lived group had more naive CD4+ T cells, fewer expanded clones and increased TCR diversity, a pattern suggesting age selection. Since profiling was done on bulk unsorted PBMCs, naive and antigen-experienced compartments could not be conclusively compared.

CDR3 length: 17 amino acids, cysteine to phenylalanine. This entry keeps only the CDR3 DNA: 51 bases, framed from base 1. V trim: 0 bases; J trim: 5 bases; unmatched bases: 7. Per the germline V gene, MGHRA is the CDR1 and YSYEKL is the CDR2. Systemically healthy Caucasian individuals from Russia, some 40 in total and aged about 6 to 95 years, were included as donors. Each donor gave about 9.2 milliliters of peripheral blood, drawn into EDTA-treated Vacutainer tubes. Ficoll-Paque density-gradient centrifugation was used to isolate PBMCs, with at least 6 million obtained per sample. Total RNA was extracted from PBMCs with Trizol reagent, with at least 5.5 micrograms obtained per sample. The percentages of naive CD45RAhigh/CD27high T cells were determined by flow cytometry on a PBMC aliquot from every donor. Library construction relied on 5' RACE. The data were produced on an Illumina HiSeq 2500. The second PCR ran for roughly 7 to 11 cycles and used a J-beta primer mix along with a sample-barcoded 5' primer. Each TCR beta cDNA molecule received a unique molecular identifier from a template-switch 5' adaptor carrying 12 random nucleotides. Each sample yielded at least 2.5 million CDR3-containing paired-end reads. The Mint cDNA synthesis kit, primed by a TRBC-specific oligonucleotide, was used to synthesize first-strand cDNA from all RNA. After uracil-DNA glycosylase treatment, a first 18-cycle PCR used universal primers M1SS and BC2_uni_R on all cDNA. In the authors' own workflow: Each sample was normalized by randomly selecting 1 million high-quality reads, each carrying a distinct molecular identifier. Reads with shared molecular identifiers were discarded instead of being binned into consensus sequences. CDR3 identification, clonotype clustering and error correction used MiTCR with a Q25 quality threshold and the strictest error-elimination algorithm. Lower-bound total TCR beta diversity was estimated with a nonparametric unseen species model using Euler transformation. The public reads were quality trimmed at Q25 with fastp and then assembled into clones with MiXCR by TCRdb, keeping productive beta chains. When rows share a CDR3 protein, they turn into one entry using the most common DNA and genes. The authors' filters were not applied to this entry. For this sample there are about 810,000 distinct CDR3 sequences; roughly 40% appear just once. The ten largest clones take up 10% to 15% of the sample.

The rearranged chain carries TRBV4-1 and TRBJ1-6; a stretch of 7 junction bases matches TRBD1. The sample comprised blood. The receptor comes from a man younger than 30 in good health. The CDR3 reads CASSQDKPGQNNSPLHF. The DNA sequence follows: TGCGCCAGCAGCCAAGATAAACCGGGACAGAATAATTCACCCCTCCACTTT.